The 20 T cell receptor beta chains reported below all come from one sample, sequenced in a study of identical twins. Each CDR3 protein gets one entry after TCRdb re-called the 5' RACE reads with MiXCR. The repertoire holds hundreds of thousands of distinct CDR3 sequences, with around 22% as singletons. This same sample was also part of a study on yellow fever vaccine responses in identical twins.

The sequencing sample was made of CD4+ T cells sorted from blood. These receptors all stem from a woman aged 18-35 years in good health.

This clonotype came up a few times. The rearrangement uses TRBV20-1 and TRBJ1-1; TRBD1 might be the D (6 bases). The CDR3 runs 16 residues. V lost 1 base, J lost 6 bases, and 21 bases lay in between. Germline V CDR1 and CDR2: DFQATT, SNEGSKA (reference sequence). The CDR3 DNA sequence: TGCAGTGCTAGAGTTGGGGGTCCTCCCGGGGGCGCTGAAGCTTTCTTT. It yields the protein CSARVGGPPGGAEAFF.

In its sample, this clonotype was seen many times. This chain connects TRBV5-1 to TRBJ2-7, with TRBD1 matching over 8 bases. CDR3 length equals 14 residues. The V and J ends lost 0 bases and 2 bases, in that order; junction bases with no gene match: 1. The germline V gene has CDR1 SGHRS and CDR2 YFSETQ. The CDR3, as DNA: TGCGCCAGCAGCTTGGGACAGGGGCCCTACGAGCAGTACTTC. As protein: CASSLGQGPYEQYF.

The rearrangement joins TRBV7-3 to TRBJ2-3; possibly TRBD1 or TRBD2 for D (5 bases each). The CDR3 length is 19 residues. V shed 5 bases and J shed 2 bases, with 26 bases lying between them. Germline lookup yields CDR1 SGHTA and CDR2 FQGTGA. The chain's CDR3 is CASSATGQGPVFSTDTQYF. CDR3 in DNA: TGTGCCAGCAGCGCAACGGGGCAAGGGCCCGTTTTTTCCACAGATACGCAGTATTTT.

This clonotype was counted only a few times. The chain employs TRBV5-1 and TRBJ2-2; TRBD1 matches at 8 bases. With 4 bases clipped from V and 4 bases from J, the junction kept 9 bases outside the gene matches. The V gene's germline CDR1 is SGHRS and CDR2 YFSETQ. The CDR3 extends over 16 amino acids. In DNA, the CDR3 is TGCGCCAGCAGCCCCGGGACAGGCCTCAGCACCGGGGAGCTGTTTTTT. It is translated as CASSPGTGLSTGELFF.

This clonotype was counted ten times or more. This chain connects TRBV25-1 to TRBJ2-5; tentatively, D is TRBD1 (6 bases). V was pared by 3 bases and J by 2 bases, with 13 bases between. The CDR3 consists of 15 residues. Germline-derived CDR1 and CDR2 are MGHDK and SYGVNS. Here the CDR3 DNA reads TGTGCCAGCAGTGACATTAAGGGACAACAAGAGACCCAGTACTTC. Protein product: CASSDIKGQQETQYF.

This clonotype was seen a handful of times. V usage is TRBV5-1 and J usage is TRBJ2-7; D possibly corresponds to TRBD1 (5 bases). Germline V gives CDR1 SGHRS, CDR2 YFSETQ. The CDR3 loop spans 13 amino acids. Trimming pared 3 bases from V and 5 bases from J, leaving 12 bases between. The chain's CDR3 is CASSWTPGNEQYV. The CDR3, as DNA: TGCGCCAGCAGCTGGACCCCAGGGAACGAGCAGTACGTC.

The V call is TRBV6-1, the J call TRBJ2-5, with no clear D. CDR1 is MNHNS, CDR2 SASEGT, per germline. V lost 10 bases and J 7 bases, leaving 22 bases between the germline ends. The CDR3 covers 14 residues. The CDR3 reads CATFTPRPPGTQYF. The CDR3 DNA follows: TGTGCCACTTTCACGCCTAGACCCCCGGGGACCCAGTACTTC.

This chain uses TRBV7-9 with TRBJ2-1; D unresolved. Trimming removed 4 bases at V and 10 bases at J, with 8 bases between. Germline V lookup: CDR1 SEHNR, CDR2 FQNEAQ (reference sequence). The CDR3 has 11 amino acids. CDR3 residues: CASSSPKEQFF. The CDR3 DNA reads TGTGCCAGCAGCTCCCCCAAGGAGCAGTTCTTC.

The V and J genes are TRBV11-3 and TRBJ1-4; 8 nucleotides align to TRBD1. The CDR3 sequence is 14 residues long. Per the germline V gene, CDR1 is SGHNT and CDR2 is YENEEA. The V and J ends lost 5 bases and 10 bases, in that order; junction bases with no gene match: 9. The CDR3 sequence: CASSQDRVYGKLFF. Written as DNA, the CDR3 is TGTGCCAGCAGCCAGGACAGGGTATACGGAAAACTGTTTTTT.

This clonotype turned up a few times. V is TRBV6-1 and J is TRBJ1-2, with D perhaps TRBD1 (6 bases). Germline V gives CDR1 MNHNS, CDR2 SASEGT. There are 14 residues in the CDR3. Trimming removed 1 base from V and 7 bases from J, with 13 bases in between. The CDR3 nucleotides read TGTGCCAGCAGTGAAGTGGGGACATCTGGTGGCTACACCTTC. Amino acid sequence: CASSEVGTSGGYTF.

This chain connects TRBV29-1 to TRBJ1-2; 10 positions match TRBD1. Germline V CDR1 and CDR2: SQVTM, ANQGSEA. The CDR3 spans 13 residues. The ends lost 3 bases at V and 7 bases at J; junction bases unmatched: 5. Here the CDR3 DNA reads TGCAGCGTTGACTGGGACAGGGGACGTGGCTACACCTTC. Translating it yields CSVDWDRGRGYTF.

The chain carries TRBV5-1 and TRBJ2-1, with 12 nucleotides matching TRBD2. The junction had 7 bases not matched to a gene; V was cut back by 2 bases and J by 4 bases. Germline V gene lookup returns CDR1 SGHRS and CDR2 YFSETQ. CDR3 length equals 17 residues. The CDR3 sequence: CASSFLPGLAGYNEQFF. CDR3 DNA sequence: TGCGCCAGCAGCTTCCTCCCGGGACTAGCGGGTTACAATGAGCAGTTCTTC.

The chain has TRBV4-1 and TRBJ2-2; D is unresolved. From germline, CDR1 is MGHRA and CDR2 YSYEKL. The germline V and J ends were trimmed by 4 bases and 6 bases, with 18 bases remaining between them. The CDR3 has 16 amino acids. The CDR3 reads CASSRKRTATPGELFF. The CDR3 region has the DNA TGCGCCAGCAGCCGAAAAAGGACCGCTACACCCGGGGAGCTGTTTTTT.

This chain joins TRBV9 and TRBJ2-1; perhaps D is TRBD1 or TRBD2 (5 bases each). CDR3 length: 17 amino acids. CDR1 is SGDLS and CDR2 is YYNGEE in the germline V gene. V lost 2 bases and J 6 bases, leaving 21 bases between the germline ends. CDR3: CASSVRLGTIALNEQFF. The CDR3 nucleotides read TGTGCCAGCAGCGTCCGTTTGGGGACCATTGCGCTCAATGAGCAGTTCTTC.

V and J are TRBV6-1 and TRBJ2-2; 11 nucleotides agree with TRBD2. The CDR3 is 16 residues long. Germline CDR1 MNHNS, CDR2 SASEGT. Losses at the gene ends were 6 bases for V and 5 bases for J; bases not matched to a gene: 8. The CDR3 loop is CASRLAGAPTTGELFF. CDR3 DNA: TGTGCCAGCAGACTAGCGGGAGCCCCAACGACCGGGGAGCTGTTTTTT.

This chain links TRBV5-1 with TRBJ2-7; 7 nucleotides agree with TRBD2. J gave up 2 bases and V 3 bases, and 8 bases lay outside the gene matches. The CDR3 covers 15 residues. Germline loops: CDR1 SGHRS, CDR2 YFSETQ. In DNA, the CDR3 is TGCGCCAGCAGCTCGATCAGCGGGGAAACCTACGAGCAGTACTTC. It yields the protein CASSSISGETYEQYF. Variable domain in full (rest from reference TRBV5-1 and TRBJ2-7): KAGVTQTPRYLIKTRGQQVTLSCSPISGHRSVSWYQQTPGQGLQFLFEYFSETQRNKGNFPGRFSGRQFSNSRSEMNVSTLELGDSALYLCASSSISGETYEQYFGPGTRLTVT.

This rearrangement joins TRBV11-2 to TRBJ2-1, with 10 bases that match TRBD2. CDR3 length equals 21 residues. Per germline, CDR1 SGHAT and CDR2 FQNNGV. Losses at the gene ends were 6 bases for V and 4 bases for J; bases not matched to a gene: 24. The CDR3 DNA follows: TGTGCCAGCAGGGCGCGAAGTACCCCCGGGTCGCTAGCGGGGGTATACAATGAGCAGTTCTTC. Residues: CASRARSTPGSLAGVYNEQFF.

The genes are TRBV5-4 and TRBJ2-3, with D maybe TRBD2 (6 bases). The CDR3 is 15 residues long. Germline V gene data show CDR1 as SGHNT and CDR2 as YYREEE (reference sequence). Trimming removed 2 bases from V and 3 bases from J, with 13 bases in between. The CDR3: CASSFSDGGTDTQYF. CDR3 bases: TGTGCCAGCAGCTTTAGCGATGGAGGGACAGATACGCAGTATTTT.

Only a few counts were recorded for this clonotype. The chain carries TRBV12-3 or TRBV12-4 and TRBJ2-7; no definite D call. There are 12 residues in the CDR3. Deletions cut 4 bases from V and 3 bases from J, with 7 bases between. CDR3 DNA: TGTGCCAGCAGTTGGTACAGCTACGAGCAGTACTTC. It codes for CASSWYSYEQYF.

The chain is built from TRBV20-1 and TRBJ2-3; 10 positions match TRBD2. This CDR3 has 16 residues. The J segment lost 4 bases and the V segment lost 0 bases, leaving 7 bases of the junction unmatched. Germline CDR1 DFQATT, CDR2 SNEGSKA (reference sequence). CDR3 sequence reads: CSARDFPSGSADTQYF. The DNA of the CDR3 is TGCAGTGCTAGAGATTTTCCTAGCGGGAGTGCAGATACGCAGTATTTT.